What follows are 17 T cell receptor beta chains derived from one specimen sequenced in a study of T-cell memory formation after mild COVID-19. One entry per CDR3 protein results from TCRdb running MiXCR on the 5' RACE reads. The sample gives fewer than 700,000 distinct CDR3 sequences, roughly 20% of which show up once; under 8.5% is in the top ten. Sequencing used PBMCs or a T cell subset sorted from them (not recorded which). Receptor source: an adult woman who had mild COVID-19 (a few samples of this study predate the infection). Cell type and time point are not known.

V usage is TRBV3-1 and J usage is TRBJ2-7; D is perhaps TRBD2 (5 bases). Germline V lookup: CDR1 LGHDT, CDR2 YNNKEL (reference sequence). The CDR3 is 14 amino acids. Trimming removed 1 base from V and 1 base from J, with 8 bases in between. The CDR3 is CASSQGTPSYEQYF. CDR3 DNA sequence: TGTGCCAGCAGCCAAGGGACTCCTTCCTACGAGCAGTACTTC.

In DNA, the CDR3 is TGTGCCAGCAGCTTAGCGCTAACAGGGGGTGGGGCTCACACAGATACGCAGTATTTT. Its translation is CASSLALTGGGAHTDTQYF. This sequence joins TRBV7-2 and TRBJ2-3, with TRBD1 identical over 8 bases. This CDR3 has 19 amino acids. J was trimmed by 2 bases and V by 0 bases; bases with no gene match: 13. In germline, CDR1 is SGHTA, CDR2 FQGNSA.

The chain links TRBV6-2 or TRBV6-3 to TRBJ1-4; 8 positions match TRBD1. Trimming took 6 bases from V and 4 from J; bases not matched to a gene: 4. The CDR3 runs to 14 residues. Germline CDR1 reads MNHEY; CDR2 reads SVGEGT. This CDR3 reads CASRQTGDNEKLFF. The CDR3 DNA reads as TGTGCCAGCAGGCAGACAGGGGATAATGAAAAACTGTTTTTT.

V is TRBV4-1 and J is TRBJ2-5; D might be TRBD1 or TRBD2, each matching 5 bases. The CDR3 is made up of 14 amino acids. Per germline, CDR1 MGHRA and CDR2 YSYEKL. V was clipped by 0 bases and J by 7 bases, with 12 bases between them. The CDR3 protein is CASSQEGLRGTQYF. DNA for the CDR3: TGCGCCAGCAGCCAAGAGGGTTTGAGGGGGACCCAGTACTTC.

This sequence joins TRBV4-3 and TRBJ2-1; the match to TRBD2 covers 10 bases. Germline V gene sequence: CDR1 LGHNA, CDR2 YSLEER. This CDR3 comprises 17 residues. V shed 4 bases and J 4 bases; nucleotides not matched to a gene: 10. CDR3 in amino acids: CASSRASSGSYYNEQFF. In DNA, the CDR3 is TGCGCCAGCAGCCGAGCATCTAGCGGGAGTTATTACAATGAGCAGTTCTTC.

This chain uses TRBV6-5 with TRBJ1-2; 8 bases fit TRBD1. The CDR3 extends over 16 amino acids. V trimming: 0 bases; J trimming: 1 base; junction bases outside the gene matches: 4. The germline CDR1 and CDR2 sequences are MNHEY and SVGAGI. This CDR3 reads CASSYSPDRVNYGYTF. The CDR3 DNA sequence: TGTGCCAGCAGTTACTCCCCGGACAGGGTTAACTATGGCTACACCTTC.

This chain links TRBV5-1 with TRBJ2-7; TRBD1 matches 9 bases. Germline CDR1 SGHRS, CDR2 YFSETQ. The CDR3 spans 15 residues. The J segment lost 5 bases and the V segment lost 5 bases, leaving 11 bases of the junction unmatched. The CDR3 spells CASRPRTGAFDEQYF. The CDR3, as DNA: TGCGCCAGCAGGCCTAGGACAGGGGCTTTTGACGAGCAGTACTTC.

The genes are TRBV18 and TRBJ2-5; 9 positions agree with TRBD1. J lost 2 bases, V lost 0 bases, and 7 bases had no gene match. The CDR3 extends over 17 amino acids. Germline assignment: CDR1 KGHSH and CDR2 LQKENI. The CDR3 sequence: CASSPPGVGQGQETQYF. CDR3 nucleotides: TGTGCCAGCTCACCACCAGGTGTGGGACAGGGACAAGAGACCCAGTACTTC.

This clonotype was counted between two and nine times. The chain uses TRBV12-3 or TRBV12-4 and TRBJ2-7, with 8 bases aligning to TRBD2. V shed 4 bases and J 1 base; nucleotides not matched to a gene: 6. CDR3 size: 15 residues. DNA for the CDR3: TGTGCCAGCAGTTCCCCTAGCGGGCCATCCTACGAGCAGTACTTC. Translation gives CASSSPSGPSYEQYF.

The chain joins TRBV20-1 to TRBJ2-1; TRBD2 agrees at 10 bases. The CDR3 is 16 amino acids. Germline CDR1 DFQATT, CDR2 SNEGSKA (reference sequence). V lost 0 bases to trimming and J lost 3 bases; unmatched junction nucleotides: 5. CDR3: CSARDSSGGRYNEQFF. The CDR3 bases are TGCAGTGCTAGAGACTCTAGCGGGGGCCGCTACAATGAGCAGTTCTTC.

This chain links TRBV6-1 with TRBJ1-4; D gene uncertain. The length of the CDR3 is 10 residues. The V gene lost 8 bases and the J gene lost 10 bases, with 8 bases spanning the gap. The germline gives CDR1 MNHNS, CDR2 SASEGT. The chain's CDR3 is CASLDLKLFF. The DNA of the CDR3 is TGTGCCAGCTTGGATTTAAAACTGTTTTTT.

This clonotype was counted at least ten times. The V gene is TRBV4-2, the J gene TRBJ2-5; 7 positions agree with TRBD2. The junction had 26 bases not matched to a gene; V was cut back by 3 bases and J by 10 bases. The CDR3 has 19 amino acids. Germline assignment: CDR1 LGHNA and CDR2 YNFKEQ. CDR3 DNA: TGTGCCAGCAGCCAGCAGCCGCCTGGAGTAGCGGGCGAAAGGAGGGACCAGTACTTC. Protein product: CASSQQPPGVAGERRDQYF.

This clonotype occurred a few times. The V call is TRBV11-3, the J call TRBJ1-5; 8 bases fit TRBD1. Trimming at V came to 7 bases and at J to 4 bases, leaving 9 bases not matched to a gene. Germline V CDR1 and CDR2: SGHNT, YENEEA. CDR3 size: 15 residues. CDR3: CASNDRTGRNQPQHF. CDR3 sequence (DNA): TGTGCCAGCAACGACCGGACAGGGCGAAATCAGCCCCAGCATTTT. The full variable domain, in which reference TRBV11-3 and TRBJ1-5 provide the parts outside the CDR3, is EAGVVQSPRYKIIEKKQPVAFWCNPISGHNTLYWYLQNLGQGPELLIRYENEEAVDDSQLPKDRFSAERLKGVDSTLKIQPAELGDSAVYLCASNDRTGRNQPQHFGDGTRLSIL.

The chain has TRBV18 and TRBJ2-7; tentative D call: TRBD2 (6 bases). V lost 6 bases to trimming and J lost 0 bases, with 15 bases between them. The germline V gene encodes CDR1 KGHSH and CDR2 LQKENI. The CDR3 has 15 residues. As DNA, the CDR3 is TGTGCCAGCTCGACCGGGACTGCGAGCTCCTACGAGCAGTACTTC. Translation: CASSTGTASSYEQYF.

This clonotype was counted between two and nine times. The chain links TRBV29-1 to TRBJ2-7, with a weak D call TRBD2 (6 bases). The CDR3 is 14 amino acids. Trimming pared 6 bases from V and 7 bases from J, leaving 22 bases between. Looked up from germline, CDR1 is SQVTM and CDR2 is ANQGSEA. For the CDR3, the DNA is TGCAGCGTGGGCCATCTAGCGCCCCGGGGGGAGCAGTACTTC. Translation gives CSVGHLAPRGEQYF.

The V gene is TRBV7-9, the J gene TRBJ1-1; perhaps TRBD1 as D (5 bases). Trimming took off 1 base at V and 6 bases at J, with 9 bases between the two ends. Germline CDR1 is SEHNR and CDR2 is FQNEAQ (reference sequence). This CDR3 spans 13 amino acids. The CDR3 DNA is TGTGCCAGCAGCTTAGGGGGGGTGGCTGAAGCTTTCTTT. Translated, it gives CASSLGGVAEAFF.

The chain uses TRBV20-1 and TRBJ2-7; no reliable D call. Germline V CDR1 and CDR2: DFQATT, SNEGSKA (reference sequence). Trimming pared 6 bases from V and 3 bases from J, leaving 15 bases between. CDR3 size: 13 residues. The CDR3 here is CSAKDVRSYEQYF. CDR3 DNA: TGCAGTGCGAAGGACGTTAGAAGCTACGAGCAGTACTTC.